This T cell receptor beta chain was recorded in a study of blood T cells in healthy people across ages. Each donor's blood draw was 8.5 to 10 milliliters of peripheral blood. PBMCs numbering at least 6 million were isolated per sample. Next came a second PCR, run for about 6 to 12 cycles, which used a sample-barcoded 5' primer along with a J-beta primer mix. Via MiXCR, TCRdb re-called the 5' RACE reads, giving one row per CDR3 protein. The table has some 1.5 million distinct CDR3 sequences, under 30% seen once; the top ten hold less than 9.5%. V shed 7 bases and J shed 2 bases, with 15 bases lying between them. The CDR3 runs 14 residues. The germline gives CDR1 MDHEN, CDR2 SYDVKM. This clonotype was seen more than once but under ten times. The antigen is unknown. General study findings and limits: Leaving the PBMCs unsorted stopped any conclusive comparison of naive versus antigen-experienced cells.

The sequence was collected from a woman aged 25 to 39 in good health. The material sequenced was blood. V is TRBV28 and J is TRBJ2-7, with a tentative D call TRBD1 (5 bases). Here the CDR3 DNA reads TGTGCCAGCAAACGGACGGACACTCCCTACGAGCAGTACTTC. Translation: CASKRTDTPYEQYF.